Below, 18 T cell receptor beta chains from the same sample are listed, as sequenced in a study of blood T cell repertoires in COVID-19. Measured with immunoSEQ multiplex PCR; TCRdb has only the in-frame clones, and not every one. This table holds hundreds of thousands of clones, 80% to 90% found once. The specimen sequenced was peripheral blood. The source is a man aged 35 to 55 with acute or convalescent COVID-19.

For the CDR3, the DNA is TGCGCCAGCAGCTCCCGACCCGGGGACTCCTACGAGCAGTACTTC. It codes for CASSSRPGDSYEQYF. The chain couples TRBV5-1 to TRBJ2-7, with a weak D call TRBD2 (5 bases). This CDR3 region has 15 residues. Trimming removed 3 bases at V and 0 bases at J, with 13 bases between. CDR1 and CDR2 from the germline V gene are SGHRS and YFSETQ.

The V gene is TRBV4-1, the J gene TRBJ2-3, with D perhaps matching TRBD2 (6 bases). Germline CDR1 is MGHRA and CDR2 is YSYEKL. The V and J ends lost 3 bases and 2 bases respectively, with 21 bases between them. The CDR3 is 18 residues long. CDR3 in DNA: TGCGCCAGCAGCCAGGCCCCGGTGTTAGCGGATGTCACAGATACGCAGTATTTT. It yields the protein CASSQAPVLADVTDTQYF.

The chain carries TRBV27 and TRBJ2-1; 14 positions agree with TRBD2. After removal of 4 bases from V and 9 bases from J, the junction contained 5 bases not matched to a gene. The germline V gene encodes CDR1 MNHEY and CDR2 SMNVEV (reference sequence). The CDR3 spans 15 residues. The CDR3 protein is CASSSGLAGGGEQFF. The CDR3 DNA sequence: TGTGCCAGCAGTTCCGGACTAGCGGGAGGTGGTGAGCAGTTCTTC.

The chain uses TRBV28 and TRBJ1-2, with 7 bases aligning to TRBD1. Germline V lookup: CDR1 MDHEN, CDR2 SYDVKM. J gave up 8 bases and V 6 bases, and 12 bases lay outside the gene matches. The CDR3 length is 14 residues. CDR3 protein: CASSRQGGGTGYTF. For the CDR3, the DNA is TGTGCCAGCAGCAGACAGGGCGGAGGGACCGGCTACACCTTC.

This rearrangement joins TRBV11-3 to TRBJ2-1; 10 bases line up with TRBD2. V lost 5 bases and J lost 7; bases outside the gene matches: 8. The CDR3 has 15 amino acids. CDR1 is SGHNT and CDR2 is YENEEA in the germline V gene. CDR3 nucleotide sequence: TGTGCCAGCAGCGGAGCGGGGGGGGTTATAAATGAGCAGTTCTTC. Encoded protein: CASSGAGGVINEQFF.

This sequence joins TRBV5-6 and TRBJ2-7; unclear D gene. Germline V gene data show CDR1 as SGHDT and CDR2 as YYEEEE. This CDR3 contains 11 residues. V was shortened by 0 bases and J by 9 bases, with 7 bases between the two germline ends. The CDR3 nucleotides read TGTGCCAGCAGCTTGGGGCAGGCGCAGTACTTC. The encoded protein is CASSLGQAQYF.

The chain links TRBV6-5 to TRBJ1-2, with TRBD1 identical over 7 bases. CDR1 and CDR2 from the germline V gene are MNHEY and SVGAGI. V lost 2 bases, J lost 0 bases, and 6 bases stayed unmatched. The CDR3 spans 16 residues. CDR3 coding DNA: TGTGCCAGCAGTTACGGGCTAGGGGGCTCTAACTATGGCTACACCTTC. This encodes CASSYGLGGSNYGYTF.

The chain carries TRBV10-3 and TRBJ2-5; the match to TRBD1 covers 10 bases. The CDR3 sequence is 15 residues long. From germline, CDR1 is ENHRY and CDR2 SYGVKD. V lost 0 bases and J lost 6; bases outside the gene matches: 4. In nucleotides, the CDR3 is TGTGCCATCAGTGAGTCGACAGGGGGCTCGCAGACCCAGTACTTC. Its protein is CAISESTGGSQTQYF.

The CDR3 protein is CASSQDGGPLSYNEQFF. Written as DNA, the CDR3 is TGCGCCAGCAGCCAAGATGGGGGCCCCCTCTCCTACAATGAGCAGTTCTTC. The chain is built from TRBV4-3 and TRBJ2-1; TRBD1 is a possible D gene (6 bases). Trimming took off 0 bases at V and 0 bases at J, with 12 bases between the two ends. Germline V gene sequence: CDR1 LGHNA, CDR2 YSLEER. This CDR3 has 17 residues.

This chain joins TRBV28 and TRBJ1-4; 7 bases fit TRBD1. CDR1 MDHEN and CDR2 SYDVKM come from the germline V gene. Trimming at V came to 6 bases and at J to 8 bases, leaving 18 bases not matched to a gene. The length of the CDR3 is 17 residues. As DNA, the CDR3 is TGTGCCAGCAGCTCTTCAACGGTTTACAGGGGAAGAGAAAAACTGTTTTTT. Protein product: CASSSSTVYRGREKLFF.

As DNA, the CDR3 is TGTGCCAGCAGTGATACAGGGTTCGGGGACACTGAAGCTTTCTTT. It translates to CASSDTGFGDTEAFF. V gene TRBV25-1 combines with J gene TRBJ1-1, with D tentatively TRBD1 (6 bases). V shed 3 bases and J shed 3 bases, with 14 bases lying between them. The CDR3 length is 15 residues. From germline, CDR1 is MGHDK and CDR2 SYGVNS.

The count of this clone is one. Other DNA sequences in this sample translate to the same CDR3. This rearrangement joins TRBV25-1 to TRBJ2-2; maybe TRBD1 (6 bases). The V gene lost 3 bases and the J gene lost 3 bases, with 8 bases spanning the gap. The CDR3 has 14 residues. Germline V gene sequence: CDR1 MGHDK, CDR2 SYGVNS. This CDR3 is CASSDRGDTGELFF. The DNA of the CDR3 is TGTGCCAGCAGTGACAGGGGCGACACCGGGGAGCTGTTTTTT. The full variable domain, in which reference TRBV25-1 and TRBJ2-2 provide the parts outside the CDR3, is EADIYQTPRYLVIGTGKKITLECSQTMGHDKMYWYQQDPGMELHLIHYSYGVNSTEKGDLSSESTVSRIRTEHFPLTLESARPSHTSQYLCASSDRGDTGELFFGEGSRLTVL.

This chain uses TRBV5-1 with TRBJ2-5, with 10 positions matching TRBD2. This CDR3 is 15 amino acids long. The germline CDR1 and CDR2 sequences are SGHRS and YFSETQ. V was pared by 1 base and J by 5 bases, with 5 bases of the junction left unmatched. CDR3 loop: CASSLYGSGRETQYF. In DNA, the CDR3 is TGCGCCAGCAGCTTGTATGGTAGCGGGAGGGAGACCCAGTACTTC.

The chain carries TRBV5-1 and TRBJ1-2; no definite D call. Per germline, CDR1 SGHRS and CDR2 YFSETQ. The CDR3 is 14 residues long. The V and J ends lost 2 bases and 6 bases respectively, with 14 bases between them. This CDR3 reads CASSFGRTGNGYTF. The CDR3 nucleotides are TGCGCCAGCAGCTTCGGGCGCACGGGAAATGGCTACACCTTC.

About this clone: This sample also contains other DNA sequences that code for the same CDR3. The gene calls are TRBV6-5 and TRBJ2-7, with 10 bases fitting TRBD1. The CDR3 length is 15 residues. V lost 0 bases, J lost 1 base, and 0 bases stayed unmatched. Germline V CDR1 and CDR2: MNHEY, SVGAGI. The CDR3 spells CASSYSGQGSYEQYF. In nucleotides, the CDR3 is TGTGCCAGCAGTTACTCGGGACAGGGGTCCTACGAGCAGTACTTC.

The chain employs TRBV28 and TRBJ2-7; no clear D. The V end lost 5 bases, the J end lost 4 bases, and 3 bases lay between the germline ends. Germline CDR1 and CDR2: MDHEN and SYDVKM. The CDR3 has 10 amino acids. The CDR3 protein is CASSLYEQYF. The CDR3 nucleotides read TGTGCCAGCAGTCTGTACGAGCAGTACTTC.

The chain joins TRBV27 to TRBJ2-7; TRBD1 aligns across 7 bases. This CDR3 spans 12 amino acids. Germline CDR1 is MNHEY and CDR2 is SMNVEV (reference sequence). Trimming cost V 6 bases and J 5 bases; bases outside gene matches: 4. The CDR3 reads CASSTQGDEQYF. The DNA for the CDR3 is TGTGCCAGCAGCACCCAGGGGGACGAGCAGTACTTC.

The rearrangement uses TRBV6-4 and TRBJ2-7; a possible D gene is TRBD1 (5 bases). This CDR3 region has 14 residues. Germline V CDR1 and CDR2: MRHNA, SNTAGT. V was pared by 6 bases and J by 1 base, with 13 bases between. This CDR3 is CASSPDPGSYEQYF. The CDR3 DNA sequence: TGTGCCAGCAGCCCCGATCCAGGGTCCTACGAGCAGTACTTC.